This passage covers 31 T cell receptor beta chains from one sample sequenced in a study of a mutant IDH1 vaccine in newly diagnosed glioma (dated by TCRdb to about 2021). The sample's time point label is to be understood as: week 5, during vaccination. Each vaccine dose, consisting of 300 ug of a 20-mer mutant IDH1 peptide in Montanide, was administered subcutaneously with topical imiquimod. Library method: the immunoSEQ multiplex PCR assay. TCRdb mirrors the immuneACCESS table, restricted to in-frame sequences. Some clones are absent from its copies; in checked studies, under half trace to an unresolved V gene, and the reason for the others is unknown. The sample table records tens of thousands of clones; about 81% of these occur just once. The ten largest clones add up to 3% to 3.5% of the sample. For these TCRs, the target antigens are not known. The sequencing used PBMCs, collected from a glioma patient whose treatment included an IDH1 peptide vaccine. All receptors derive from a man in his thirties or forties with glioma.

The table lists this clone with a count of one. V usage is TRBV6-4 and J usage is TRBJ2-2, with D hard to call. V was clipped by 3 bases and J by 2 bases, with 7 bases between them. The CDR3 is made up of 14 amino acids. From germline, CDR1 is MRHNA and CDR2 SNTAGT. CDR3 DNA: TGTGCCAGCAGTGAGACGGCAAACACCGGGGAGCTGTTTTTT. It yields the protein CASSETANTGELFF.

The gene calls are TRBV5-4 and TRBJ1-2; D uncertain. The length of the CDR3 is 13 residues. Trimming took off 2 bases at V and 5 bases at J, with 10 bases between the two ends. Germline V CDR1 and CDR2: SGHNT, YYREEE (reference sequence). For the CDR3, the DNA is TGTGCCAGCAGCTTATCGGGAGGATATGGCTACACCTTC. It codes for CASSLSGGYGYTF. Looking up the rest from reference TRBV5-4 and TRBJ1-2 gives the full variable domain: ETGVTQSPTHLIKTRGQQVTLRCSSQSGHNTVSWYQQALGQGPQFIFQYYREEENGRGNFPPRFSGLQFPNYSSELNVNALELDDSALYLCASSLSGGYGYTFGSGTRLTVV.

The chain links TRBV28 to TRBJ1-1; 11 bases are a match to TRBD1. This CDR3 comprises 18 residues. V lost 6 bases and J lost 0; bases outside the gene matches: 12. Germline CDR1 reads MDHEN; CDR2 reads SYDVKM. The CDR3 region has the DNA TGTGCCAGCAGACCCGAGGACAGGGGGCACCTGGTGAACACTGAAGCTTTCTTT. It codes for CASRPEDRGHLVNTEAFF.

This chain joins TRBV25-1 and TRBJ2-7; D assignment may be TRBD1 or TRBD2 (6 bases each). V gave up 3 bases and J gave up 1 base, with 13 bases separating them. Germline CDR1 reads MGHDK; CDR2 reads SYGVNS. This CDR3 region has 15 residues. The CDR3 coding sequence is TGTGCCAGCAGTGATAATCAGGGGAGGTCCTACGAGCAGTACTTC. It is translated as CASSDNQGRSYEQYF.

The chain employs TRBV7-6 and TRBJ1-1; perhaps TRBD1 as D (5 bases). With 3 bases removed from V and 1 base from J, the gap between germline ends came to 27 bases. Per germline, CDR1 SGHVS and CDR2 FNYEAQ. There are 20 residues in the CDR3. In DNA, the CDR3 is TGTGCCAGCAGCTTTAGCTGGGGCCCTTCACCGCTTAAGGAGAACACTGAAGCTTTCTTT. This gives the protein CASSFSWGPSPLKENTEAFF.

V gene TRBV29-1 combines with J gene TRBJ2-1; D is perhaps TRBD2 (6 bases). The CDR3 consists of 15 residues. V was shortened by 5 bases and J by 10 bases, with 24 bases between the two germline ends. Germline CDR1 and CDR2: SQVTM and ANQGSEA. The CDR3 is CSVRFDFGPREEQFF. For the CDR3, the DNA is TGCAGCGTTCGGTTCGACTTCGGCCCCCGGGAGGAGCAGTTCTTC.

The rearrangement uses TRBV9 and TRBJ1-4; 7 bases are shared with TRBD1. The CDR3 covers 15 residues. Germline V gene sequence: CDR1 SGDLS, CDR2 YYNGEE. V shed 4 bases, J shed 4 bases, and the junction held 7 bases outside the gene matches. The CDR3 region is CASSFDRAFNEKLFF. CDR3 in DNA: TGTGCCAGCAGCTTCGACAGGGCCTTTAATGAAAAACTGTTTTTT.

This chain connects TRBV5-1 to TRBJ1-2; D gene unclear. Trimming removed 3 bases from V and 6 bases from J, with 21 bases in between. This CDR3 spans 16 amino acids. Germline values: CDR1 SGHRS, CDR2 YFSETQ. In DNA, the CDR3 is TGCGCCAGCAGCTACGGATCCAACTCAATGGAGAATGGCTACACCTTC. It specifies CASSYGSNSMENGYTF.

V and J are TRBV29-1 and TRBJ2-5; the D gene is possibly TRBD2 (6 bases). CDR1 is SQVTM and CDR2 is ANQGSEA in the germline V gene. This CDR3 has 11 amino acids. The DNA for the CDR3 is TGCAGTGGTGGGAGGATTGAGACCCAGTACTTC. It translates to CSGGRIETQYF.

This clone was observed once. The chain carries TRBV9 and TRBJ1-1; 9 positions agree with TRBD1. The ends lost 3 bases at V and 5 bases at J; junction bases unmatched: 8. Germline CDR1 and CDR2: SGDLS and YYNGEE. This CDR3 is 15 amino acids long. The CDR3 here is CASSAHRDRVTEAFF. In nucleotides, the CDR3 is TGTGCCAGCAGCGCCCACCGGGACAGGGTTACTGAAGCTTTCTTT.

The CDR3 spells CASSLAPGQETQYF. The CDR3 region has the DNA TGTGCCAGCAGCTTAGCTCCGGGGCAAGAGACCCAGTACTTC. This chain links TRBV7-9 with TRBJ2-5; tentative D call: TRBD2 (5 bases). This CDR3 has 14 amino acids. Trimming took off 0 bases at V and 2 bases at J, with 7 bases between the two ends. The germline V gene has CDR1 SEHNR and CDR2 FQNEAQ (reference sequence).

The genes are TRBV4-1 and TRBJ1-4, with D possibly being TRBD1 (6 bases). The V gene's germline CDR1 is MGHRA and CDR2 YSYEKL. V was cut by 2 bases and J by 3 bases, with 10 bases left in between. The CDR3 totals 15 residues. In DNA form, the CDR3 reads TGCGCCAGCAGCCAAACAGGGTGGGCTAATGAAAAACTGTTTTTT. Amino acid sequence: CASSQTGWANEKLFF.

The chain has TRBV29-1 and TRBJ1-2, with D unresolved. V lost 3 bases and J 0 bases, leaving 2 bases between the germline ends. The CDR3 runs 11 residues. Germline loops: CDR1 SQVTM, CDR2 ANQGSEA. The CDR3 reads CSVDPNYGYTF. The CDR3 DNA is TGCAGCGTTGACCCTAACTATGGCTACACCTTC.

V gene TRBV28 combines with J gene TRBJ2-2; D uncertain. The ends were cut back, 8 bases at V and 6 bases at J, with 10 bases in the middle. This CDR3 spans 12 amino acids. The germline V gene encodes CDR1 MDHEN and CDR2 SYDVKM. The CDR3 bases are TGTGCCAGCCTCGGAAGCGCCGGGGAGCTGTTTTTT. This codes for CASLGSAGELFF. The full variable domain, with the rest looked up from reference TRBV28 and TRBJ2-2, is DVKVTQSSRYLVKRTGEKVFLECVQDMDHENMFWYRQDPGLGLRLIYFSYDVKMKEKGDIPEGYSVSREKKERFSLILESASTNQTSMYLCASLGSAGELFFGEGSRLTVL.

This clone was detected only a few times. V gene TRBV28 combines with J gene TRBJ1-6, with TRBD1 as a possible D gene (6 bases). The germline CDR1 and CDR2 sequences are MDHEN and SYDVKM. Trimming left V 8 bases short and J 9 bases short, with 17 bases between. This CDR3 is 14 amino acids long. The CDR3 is CASGTRIAASPLHF. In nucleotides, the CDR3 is TGTGCCAGCGGGACACGGATCGCGGCTTCACCCCTCCACTTT.

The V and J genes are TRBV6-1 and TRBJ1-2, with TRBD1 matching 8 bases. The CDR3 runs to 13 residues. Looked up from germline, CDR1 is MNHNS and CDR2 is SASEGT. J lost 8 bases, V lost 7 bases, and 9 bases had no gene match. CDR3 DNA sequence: TGTGCCAGCATCCTGACAGGGGAAGGCGGCTACACCTTC. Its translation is CASILTGEGGYTF.

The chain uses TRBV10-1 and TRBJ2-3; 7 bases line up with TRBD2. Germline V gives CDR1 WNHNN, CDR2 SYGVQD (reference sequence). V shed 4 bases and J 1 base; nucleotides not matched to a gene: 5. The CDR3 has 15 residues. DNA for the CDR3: TGCGCCAGCAGTGGTCCCAGCGGGGGCACAGATACGCAGTATTTT. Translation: CASSGPSGGTDTQYF.

The CDR3 DNA sequence: TGTGCCAGCAGTTCCGCAGGGCGCGGCTACACCTTC. Its protein is CASSSAGRGYTF. J is TRBJ1-2 and V is TRBV27, with D tentatively TRBD1 (5 bases). From germline, CDR1 is MNHEY and CDR2 SMNVEV (reference sequence). The length of the CDR3 is 12 residues. V shed 4 bases and J shed 8 bases, with 11 bases lying between them.

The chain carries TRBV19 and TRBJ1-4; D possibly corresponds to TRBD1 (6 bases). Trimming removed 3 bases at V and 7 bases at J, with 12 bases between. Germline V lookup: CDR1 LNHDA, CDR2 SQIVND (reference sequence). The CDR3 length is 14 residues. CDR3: CASSIWGAGEKLFF. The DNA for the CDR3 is TGTGCCAGTAGTATCTGGGGGGCTGGTGAAAAACTGTTTTTT.

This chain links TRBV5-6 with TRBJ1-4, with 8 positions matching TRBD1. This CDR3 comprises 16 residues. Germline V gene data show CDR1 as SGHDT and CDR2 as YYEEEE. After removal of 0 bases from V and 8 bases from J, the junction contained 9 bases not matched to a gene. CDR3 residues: CASSLVSGGAGEKLFF. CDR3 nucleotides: TGTGCCAGCAGCTTGGTTTCAGGGGGCGCAGGCGAAAAACTGTTTTTT.

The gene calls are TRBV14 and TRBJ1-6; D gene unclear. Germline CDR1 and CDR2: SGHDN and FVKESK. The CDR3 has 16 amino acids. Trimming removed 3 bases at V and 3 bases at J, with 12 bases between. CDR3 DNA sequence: TGTGCCAGCAGCCACGGCGGAATGAGCTATAATTCACCCCTCCACTTT. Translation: CASSHGGMSYNSPLHF.

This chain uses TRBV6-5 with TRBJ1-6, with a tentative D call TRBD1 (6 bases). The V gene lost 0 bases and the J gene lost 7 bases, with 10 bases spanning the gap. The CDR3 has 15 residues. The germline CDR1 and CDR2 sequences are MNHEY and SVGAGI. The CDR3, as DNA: TGTGCCAGCAGTTACTCTCGGACAGAGAATTCACCCCTCCACTTT. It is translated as CASSYSRTENSPLHF.

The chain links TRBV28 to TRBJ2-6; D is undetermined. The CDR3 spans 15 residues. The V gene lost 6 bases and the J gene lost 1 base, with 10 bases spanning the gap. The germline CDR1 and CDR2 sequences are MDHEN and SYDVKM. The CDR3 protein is CASRHSRSGANVLTF. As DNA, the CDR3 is TGTGCCAGCAGGCACAGCCGTTCTGGGGCCAACGTCCTGACTTTC.

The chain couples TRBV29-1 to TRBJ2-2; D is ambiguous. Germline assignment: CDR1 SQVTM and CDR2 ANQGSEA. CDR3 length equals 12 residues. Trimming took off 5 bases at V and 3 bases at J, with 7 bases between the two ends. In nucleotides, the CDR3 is TGCAGCGTTTACGTCCACACCGGGGAGCTGTTTTTT. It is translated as CSVYVHTGELFF.

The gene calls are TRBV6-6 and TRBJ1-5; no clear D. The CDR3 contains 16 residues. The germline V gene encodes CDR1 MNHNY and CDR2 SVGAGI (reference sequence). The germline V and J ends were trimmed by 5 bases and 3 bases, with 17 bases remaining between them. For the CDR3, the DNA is TGTGCCAGCAGTACCGGACGGATGCCTCTCAATCAGCCCCAGCATTTT. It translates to CASSTGRMPLNQPQHF.

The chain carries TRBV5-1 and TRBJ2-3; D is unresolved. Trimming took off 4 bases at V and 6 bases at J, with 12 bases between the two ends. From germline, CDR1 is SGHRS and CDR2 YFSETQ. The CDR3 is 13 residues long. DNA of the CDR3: TGCGCCAGCAGCCCTAGGAAAGGGGATACGCAGTATTTT. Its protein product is CASSPRKGDTQYF. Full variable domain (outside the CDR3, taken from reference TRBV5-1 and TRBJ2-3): KAGVTQTPRYLIKTRGQQVTLSCSPISGHRSVSWYQQTPGQGLQFLFEYFSETQRNKGNFPGRFSGRQFSNSRSEMNVSTLELGDSALYLCASSPRKGDTQYFGPGTRLTVL.

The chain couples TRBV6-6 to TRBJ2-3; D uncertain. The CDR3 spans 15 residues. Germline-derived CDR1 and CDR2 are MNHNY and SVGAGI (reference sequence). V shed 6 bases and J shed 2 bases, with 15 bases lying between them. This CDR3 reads CASSLYRATTDTQYF. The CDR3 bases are TGTGCCAGCAGCCTTTATCGGGCTACCACAGATACGCAGTATTTT.

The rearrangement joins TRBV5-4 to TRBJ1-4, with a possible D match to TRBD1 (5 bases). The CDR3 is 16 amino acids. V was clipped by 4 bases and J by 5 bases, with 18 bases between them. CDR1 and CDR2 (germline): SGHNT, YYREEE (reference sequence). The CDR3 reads CASSREPGLPNEKLFF. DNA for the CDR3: TGTGCCAGCAGCCGGGAGCCGGGGCTACCGAATGAAAAACTGTTTTTT.

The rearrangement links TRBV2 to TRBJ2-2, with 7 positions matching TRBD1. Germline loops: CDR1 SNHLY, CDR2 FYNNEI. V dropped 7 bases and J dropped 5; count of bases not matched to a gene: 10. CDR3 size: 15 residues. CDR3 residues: CASNERTGGTGELFF. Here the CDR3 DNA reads TGTGCCAGCAATGAGCGGACAGGAGGAACCGGGGAGCTGTTTTTT.

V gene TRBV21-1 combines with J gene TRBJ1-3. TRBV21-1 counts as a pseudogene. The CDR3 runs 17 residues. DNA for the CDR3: TGTGCCAGCCCCCGGCCAAGGAGCTGGGATTCTGGAAACACTATATATTTT. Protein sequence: CASPRPRSWDSGNTIYF.

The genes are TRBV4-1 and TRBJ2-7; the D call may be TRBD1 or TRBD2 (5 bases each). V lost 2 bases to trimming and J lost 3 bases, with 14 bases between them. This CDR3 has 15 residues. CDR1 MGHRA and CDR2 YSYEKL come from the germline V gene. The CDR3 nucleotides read TGCGCCAGCAGCCAACCCGGGACGGAAGGCTACGAGCAGTACTTC. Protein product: CASSQPGTEGYEQYF.